This TCR beta chain was obtained from a study of shared clonotypes between healthy human individuals (dated by TCRdb to 2020 to 2021). In the study overall: The cohort included a few men and a couple of women between 18 and 49 years of age. Leukapheresis yielded between about 0.85 and 10 billion PBMCs per donor. For each donor, CD4 naive and CD4 memory were each given three plates, CD8 naive was given two plates, and CD8 memory was given one plate. Different laboratories and diverse techniques were used to prepare libraries and sequence TCR repertoires, to increase sequencing depth and limit assay-specific biases. Blood TCR repertoires of about 5 healthy adults were deeply sequenced to estimate repertoire size and the extent of clonotype sharing between individuals.

Study-wide findings and limitations: Rarefaction of sorted-subset datasets indicated incomplete sequencing despite the large sequencing depth. Across a handful of donors, approximately 4.6% of naive CD4, approximately 3.5% of naive CD8, under 2.5% of memory CD4, and 0.4% to 0.45% of memory CD8 clonotypes were shared. Higher generation probabilities were observed for clonotypes shared by all four sorted-subset donors than for non-shared clonotypes. Based on pairwise subsampling, the degree of clonotype sharing among donors was expected to be affected by sequencing depth. Naive subsets generally had larger estimated clonotype richness than memory subsets did. Sampling was restricted to blood, and TCR repertoires in tissue are likely to differ from TCR repertoires in blood. The small number of donors limited the genetic and exposure-history diversity represented.

Comment on this clone: Its cognate antigen has yet to be identified. No much larger clone is present one base from it, and per-base qualities are unavailable.

Donors were healthy HIV-negative adults with no recently reported acute infections or vaccinations. Every donor was a Caucasian adult residing in Nashville, Tennessee, USA. CD4+ T cells were enriched by magnetic negative selection; naive cells were then positively selected on CD45RA, and the negative fraction formed the memory subset. After blood collection by leukapheresis, PBMCs were isolated using Ficoll-Histopaque density gradient centrifugation and then cryopreserved in the vapor phase of liquid nitrogen. Analytical flow cytometry was used to check the purity and quantity of every magnetically sorted T cell population. From each sorted fraction, genomic DNA was isolated and quantified by UV absorbance on a Nanodrop 2000c. Using the deep immunoSEQ assay, multiplex PCR amplified TCR CDR3 regions from genomic DNA. Extracted genomic DNA from each cell subset was spread evenly across all wells of several immunoSEQ 96-well plates, with each plate serving as a replicate. For sorted subsets, approximately 210 ng genomic DNA, equal to 30,000 to 35,000 T cell genomes, was loaded into each replicate PCR. Purified libraries were measured with a Qubit 3.0 fluorometer, size-checked on a Bioanalyzer 2100, and measured again with the KAPA Library Quantification kit. Every immunoSEQ 96-well plate was sequenced on a dedicated single-read 150-cycle Illumina NextSeq 550 flow cell. For the original study's pipeline: Because the immunoSEQ output held only junctional sequences and lacked quality scores, the filtering could not match the filtering applied to full-length reads. Sequences were annotated with PyIR, a Python wrapper for IgBLAST v1.9, and V/J genes and CDR3 were assigned using IMGT germline references. Reads were removed for weak V/J assignments (E-value above 1e-6), missing CDR3, stop codons, out-of-frame junctions, or ambiguous translated residues. V3J clonotypes were defined as sequences sharing an identical inferred V gene, J gene, and CDR3 amino acid sequence. Percentage overlap between repertoires was calculated by dividing the number of shared unique clonotypes by the size of the smaller repertoire. Richness of each repertoire was evaluated using RTK rarefaction, the Chao1 estimator, and Recon v2.1 estimates of unobserved clonotypes. OLGA was used to compute generation probabilities for all TCRbeta clonotypes that the gDNA method yielded from a handful of donors. The immuneACCESS repertoire file appears here via TCRdb, limited to in-frame rearrangements. These files lack a portion of the clones; in checked studies, under half of the deficit traces to unresolved V genes, and the cause of the others is not known. V and J calls and clone size come straight from that table; D and trimming were deduced from the DNA. The sample table lists 2 million to 2.5 million clones, roughly 92% of them with a count of one. The ten largest clones represent about 0.36% of the sample.

CDR1 and CDR2, looked up from the germline V gene (reference sequence), are SEHNR and FQNEAQ. Spanning cysteine to phenylalanine, the CDR3 consists of 17 amino acids. Only the CDR3 DNA stays, 51 bases, in frame from base 1. V and J are trimmed by 1 base and 7 bases, and the gene matches miss 13 bases of the junction. The sequence derives from a man aged 18 to 35 in good health. Some clones in this sample may be carry-over from other donors' samples. The receptor chain draws on TRBV7-9 and TRBJ2-7; 10 middle bases align to TRBD1. The sample comprised naive CD4+ T cells from PBMCs. Taken with the paper, the label for cell subset or site translates to: CD45RA+ positively selected. CDR3 reads: CASSLGGQGTRVGEQYF. The base sequence is TGTGCCAGCAGCTTAGGGGGACAGGGGACCCGGGTAGGGGAGCAGTACTTC.